The clone carrying this T cell receptor (delta chain) is judged medium-sized (0.01 to 0.1%). Its antigen is still unknown. The data were taken from a study of gammadelta T cells in human blood. Findings and caveats of the study: Polyclonal expansion of innate γδ T cells after birth appeared microbially driven.

TCRdb reran clone calling via CATT on the RT-PCR reads. Of fewer than 1,500 delta-chain clones listed, 8% to 9.5% were seen once; the top ten hold 9.5% to 13%. Looked up from germline, CDR1 is TSWWSYY and CDR2 is QGS. Trimming cost V 2 bases and J 0 bases; bases outside gene matches: 23. The CDR3 has 22 amino acids. The sequencing input was non-Vgamma9Vdelta2 gamma-delta T cells from adult blood. The receptor was isolated from a human donor. The chain couples TRDV1 to TRDJ1; TRDD3 agrees at 8 bases. The CDR3 bases are TGTGCTCTTGGGGAAGTCTCCCTACCCCCCGTGTACTGGGGGGAAAACACCGATAAACTCATCTTT. Its protein product is CALGEVSLPPVYWGENTDKLIF.